One sample yielded the 14 T cell receptor beta chains listed below, sequenced in a study of CD8+CD57+ T cells in acquired aplastic anemia. Genomic DNA provided the template from which TCR beta VDJ and CDR3 profiles were obtained. Using its own MiXCR run on the reads, TCRdb lists one record per CDR3 protein. The table includes approximately 300,000 distinct CDR3 sequences, roughly 59% detected once. Whoever was chosen for sequencing had shown CD8+CD57+ cell expansion by flow cytometry. Material for sequencing was sorted CD4+, CD8+, or CD8+CD57+ T cells (not recorded which) from PBMCs. The source of these receptors is a human donor with aplastic anemia.

The chain links TRBV7-2 to TRBJ2-7; 11 bases are shared with TRBD2. Unmatched junction bases numbered 5, after V lost 5 bases and J lost 2 bases. Looked up from germline, CDR1 is SGHTA and CDR2 is FQGNSA. The CDR3 covers 15 residues. For the CDR3, the DNA is TGTGCCAGCAGCCACTCGACTAGCGGGGCCTACGAGCAGTACTTC. It specifies CASSHSTSGAYEQYF.

In regard to this clonotype: Given the absence of the conserved phenylalanine or tryptophan at the CDR3 end, a read error is likely. V usage is TRBV10-3 and J usage is TRBJ2-1; 11 bases map to TRBD2. The CDR3 sequence is 21 residues long. Germline CDR1 reads ENHRY; CDR2 reads SYGVKD. The CDR3 loop is CAISESGTSGWRGTSYSEQFL. The DNA for the CDR3 is TGTGCCATCAGTGAGTCCGGGACTAGCGGCTGGAGAGGAACCTCCTACAGTGAGCAGTTCCTC.

This clonotype was recorded a few times. The CDR3 sequence is CASRDRVELFF. The CDR3 nucleotides read TGTGCCAGCAGAGACAGGGTGGAGCTGTTTTTT. The chain has TRBV12-3 or TRBV12-4 and TRBJ2-2; TRBD1 matches 7 bases. Losses at the gene ends were 6 bases for V and 10 bases for J; bases not matched to a gene: 2. This CDR3 region has 11 residues.

The chain combines TRBV29-1 with TRBJ2-7; 9 positions agree with TRBD1. V was clipped by 7 bases and J by 3 bases; unmatched bases: 4. Germline loops: CDR1 SQVTM, CDR2 ANQGSEA. This CDR3 has 12 amino acids. The CDR3 region has the DNA TGCAGCGCCGGACAGGGGCTCTACGAGCAGTACTTC. Amino acids: CSAGQGLYEQYF.

This clonotype showed up just once. The V call is TRBV5-1, the J call TRBJ2-1, with D perhaps TRBD1 (7 bases). The V and J ends lost 6 bases and 5 bases respectively, with 18 bases between them. CDR1 and CDR2 from the germline V gene are SGHRS and YFSETQ. The CDR3 has 15 residues. The CDR3 is CASTLGGTADNEQFF. In nucleotides, the CDR3 is TGCGCCAGCACCCTAGGGGGGACAGCAGACAATGAGCAGTTCTTC.

The V gene is TRBV20-1, the J gene TRBJ1-5; TRBD1 might be the D (6 bases). The germline V gene has CDR1 DFQATT and CDR2 SNEGSKA (reference sequence). V gave up 3 bases and J gave up 7 bases, with 13 bases separating them. The CDR3 spans 13 residues. The CDR3 nucleotides read TGCAGTGCTAGTAGGGGGGCTCAGCAGCCCCAGCATTTT. Translation: CSASRGAQQPQHF.

J is TRBJ2-1 and V is TRBV25-1, with D unclear. V gave up 1 base and J gave up 9 bases, with 10 bases separating them. CDR1 and CDR2 (germline): MGHDK, SYGVNS. The CDR3 consists of 13 residues. CDR3 loop: CASSEWSRPEQFF. The CDR3 DNA sequence: TGTGCCAGCAGTGAATGGTCGCGTCCTGAGCAGTTCTTC.

The chain combines TRBV7-6 with TRBJ2-5; D might be TRBD1 (5 bases). Germline loops: CDR1 SGHVS, CDR2 FNYEAQ. Deletions cut 0 bases from V and 5 bases from J, with 10 bases between. The CDR3 has 14 amino acids. The CDR3 protein is CASSLASGPETQYF. The DNA of the CDR3 is TGTGCCAGCAGCTTAGCGTCAGGGCCGGAGACCCAGTACTTC.

This clonotype was counted at least ten times. The chain employs TRBV3-1 and TRBJ1-2; D gene unclear. Germline CDR1 is LGHDT and CDR2 is YNNKEL (reference sequence). V was trimmed by 1 base and J by 6 bases, leaving 9 bases between them. This CDR3 region has 13 residues. The CDR3 DNA reads as TGTGCCAGCAGCCAAGCTCCCAACAATGGCTACACCTTC. Its protein product is CASSQAPNNGYTF.

In DNA, the CDR3 is TGTGCCAGCACCCGGGACAGGGAGCTGGAGCAGTACTTC. This sequence encodes CASTRDRELEQYF. The chain is built from TRBV2 and TRBJ2-7; 9 bases map to TRBD1. This CDR3 has 13 amino acids. Unmatched junction bases numbered 8, after V lost 7 bases and J lost 7 bases. The germline V gene has CDR1 SNHLY and CDR2 FYNNEI.

V usage is TRBV20-1 and J usage is TRBJ2-1; 7 bases agree with TRBD2. The CDR3 consists of 14 residues. CDR1 and CDR2 (germline): DFQATT, SNEGSKA (reference sequence). The V segment lost 3 bases and the J segment 2 bases; nucleotides outside the gene matches: 4. The chain's CDR3 is CSASASGPYNEQFF. DNA for the CDR3: TGCAGTGCTAGCGCTAGCGGTCCCTACAATGAGCAGTTCTTC.

This clonotype was detected only a few times. The chain recombines TRBV15 with TRBJ1-3; TRBD1 aligns across 7 bases. Germline CDR1 is LNHNV and CDR2 is YYDKDF (reference sequence). The CDR3 has 15 residues. After removal of 7 bases from V and 4 bases from J, the junction contained 10 bases not matched to a gene. CDR3 in DNA: TGTGCCACCACACCGGGCGACAGGGTCGGAAACACCATATATTTT. Translating it yields CATTPGDRVGNTIYF. Variable domain in full (rest from reference TRBV15 and TRBJ1-3): DAMVIQNPRYQVTQFGKPVTLSCSQTLNHNVMYWYQQKSSQAPKLLFHYYDKDFNNEADTPDNFQSRRPNTSFCFLDIRSPGLGDTAMYLCATTPGDRVGNTIYFGEGSWLTVV.

This chain connects TRBV15 to TRBJ2-1, with a possible D match to TRBD1 (5 bases). The CDR3 is 17 residues long. Per the germline V gene, CDR1 is LNHNV and CDR2 is YYDKDF (reference sequence). Trimming removed 0 bases from V and 1 base from J, with 13 bases in between. The CDR3 nucleotides are TGTGCCACCAGCAGAGAGCACAGGCTGAGATCCTACAATGAGCAGTTCTTC. The encoded protein is CATSREHRLRSYNEQFF.

This clonotype has ten or more counts. The rearrangement links TRBV12-3 or TRBV12-4 to TRBJ1-5, with D tentatively TRBD1 (5 bases). The length of the CDR3 is 12 residues. Trimming left V 4 bases short and J 7 bases short, with 8 bases between. In DNA form, the CDR3 reads TGTGCCAGCAGTTGGGGGGACCAGCCCCAGCATTTT. This encodes CASSWGDQPQHF.